Detailed here is one T cell receptor (beta chain). It has no known antigen specificity. No base quality values were provided; no much bigger clone lies one nucleotide off. CDR1 and CDR2, looked up from the germline V gene (reference sequence), are MNHNY and SVGAGI. The CDR3 runs 16 residues from the cysteine to the phenylalanine. Only CDR3 DNA remains: 48 bases, in frame from the first base. V ends up 6 bases short and J 8 bases short, with an unmatched junction base count of 10. The data were obtained in a study of identifying expanded T cells in peripheral blood (dated by TCRdb to the late 2010s). Looking at the study overall: Technical replicates were generated by sequencing separate aliquots of the same genomic DNA pool, with four replicates compared pairwise.

TCRbeta CDR3 regions were profiled with the immunoSEQ Assay using bias-controlled multiplex PCR amplification of genomic DNA. In the paper's pipeline: The absolute abundance of each unique TCRbeta CDR3 region was quantified after sequences were collapsed and filtered. Differential abundance was tested with a binomial (Fisher-equivalent) model and with a beta-binomial model adding time-dependent variance fitted from healthy donors. Clones with fewer than 5 combined templates were excluded, and clones with Benjamini-Hochberg FDR below 0.01 were called differentially abundant. Using the form v = (b*log(k)+a)^2, the beta-binomial variance was modeled as a function of the total template count across the two samples. TCRdb provides this immuneACCESS table in a form limited to in-frame rearrangements. Some clones are lacking; in checked studies, under half of them reflect an unresolved V gene, and why the rest are absent is not known. The DNA gave D and trimming, while V, J and clone size come from that table. The sample profile shows approximately 100,000 clones; around 88% of them were found once. Approximately 17% of the sample is held by the ten biggest clonotypes.

During the collection period, no immune events, such as infections, were documented for the healthy donors. Time-dependent variance in a beta-binomial model of T-cell clone differential abundance was calibrated using healthy-donor blood repertoires as a training cohort. The training cohort included approximately 10 healthy donors, of whom 3 were female and 7 were male. On average the donors were approximately 43 years old, and their ages spanned roughly 29 to 64 years. Whole blood from each healthy donor was obtained from a commercial supplier and was collected at three time points two to three weeks apart. For immunosequencing, genomic DNA was extracted from whole blood that had not been sorted. General study outcomes and caveats: The beta-binomial model significantly reduced the number of clones called differentially abundant and the false-positive rate across all healthy-donor time intervals. The authors expected that biological variance in healthy repertoires might rise further over much longer intervals, such as months to years. Between technical replicates the binomial model flagged about 1.1 differentially abundant clones, whereas over around 2 weeks the binomial model flagged about 16.4 and over approximately 4 weeks 19 to 20. In all healthy donors, the variance in clone template counts between samples taken roughly 14 days apart rose significantly as total template count increased.

Sample: blood. The chain joins TRBV6-6 to TRBJ2-4, and 13 bases in between align with TRBD2. The origin of this receptor is a person aged 18-70 years in good health. This receptor carries the CDR3 CASRSQLAGGPDIQYF. The DNA reads TGTGCCAGCAGATCACAACTAGCGGGGGGGCCCGACATTCAGTACTTC.